This T cell receptor (beta chain) was retrieved from a study of cytomegalovirus exposure and HLA in healthy donors. Study-wide context: An earlier analysis identified approximately 110 million unique TCR beta sequences in about 179 million T cells.

This clone was seen a few times. What it recognizes is unknown. The PCR used 60 Vbeta and 13 Jbeta primers. The method was immunoSEQ multiplex PCR; TCRdb's version includes in-frame clones alone and lacks a portion of them. This table holds 99,000 or so clones, 10% to 15% found once. V gave up 2 bases and J gave up 4 bases, with 6 bases separating them. The germline V gene has CDR1 MNHNY and CDR2 SVGAGI (reference sequence). The length of the CDR3 is 13 residues. General study results and limits: Many donors carried some public TCRs, although rarity characterized most TCR sequences. The study designated 150 or so TCR beta chains cytomegalovirus-associated. In an earlier analysis, about 87% or about 30%: the productive usage of most TCR beta V segments.

Input material: PBMCs. The V gene is TRBV6-6, the J gene TRBJ1-5; D is possibly TRBD1 (6 bases). This receptor was obtained from a man aged 40-55 years in good health and CMV-seropositive. CDR3 coding DNA: TGTGCCAGCAGTTACACAGGGAATCAGCCCCAGCATTTT. This gives the protein CASSYTGNQPQHF.